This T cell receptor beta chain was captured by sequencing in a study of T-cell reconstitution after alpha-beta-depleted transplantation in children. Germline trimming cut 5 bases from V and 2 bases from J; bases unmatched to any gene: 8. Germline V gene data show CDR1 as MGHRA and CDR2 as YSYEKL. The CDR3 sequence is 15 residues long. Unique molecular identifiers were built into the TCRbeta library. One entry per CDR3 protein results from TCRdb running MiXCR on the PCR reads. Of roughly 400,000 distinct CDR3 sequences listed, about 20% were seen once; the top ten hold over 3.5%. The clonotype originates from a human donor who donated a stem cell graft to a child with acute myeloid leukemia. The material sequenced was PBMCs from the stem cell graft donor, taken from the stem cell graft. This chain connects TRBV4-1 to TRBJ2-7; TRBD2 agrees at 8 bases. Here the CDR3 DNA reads TGCGCCAGCAGCTCACGGACTAGCCGGACCTACGAGCAGTACTTC. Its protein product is CASSSRTSRTYEQYF.